Listed below are T cell receptor beta chains from one sample, sequenced in a study of blood T cell repertoires in COVID-19. Profiling relied on immunoSEQ multiplex PCR, and the TCRdb table lists in-frame clones only, not all of them. The sample holds tens of thousands of clones; roughly 87% are singletons and the top ten take roughly 1.6%. Sequenced input: peripheral blood. The receptors derive from a man in his 60s with acute or convalescent COVID-19. Each CDR3 is given with its conserved first and last residue. Each record gives: V gene, J gene, D gene, CDR3 DNA, CDR3 protein. D genes are given only for firm matches.

TRBV3-1/TRBV3-2	TRBJ2-3	TRBD2	TGTGCCAGCAGCCCCCCCCCGGGGCGGGGGGGGCAAGATACGCAGTATTTT	CASSPPPGRGGQDTQYF
TRBV3-1/TRBV3-2	TRBJ1-6	-	TGTGCCAGCAGCTCAACTCAAAATTCACCCCTCCACTTT	CASSSTQNSPLHF
TRBV11-2	TRBJ2-1	-	TGTGCCAGCAGCGCAACTCTTGAGCAGTTCTTC	CASSATLEQFF
TRBV27	TRBJ1-1	-	TGTGCCAGCAGTTCCCCCGACAGATCCATCACAGCTTTCTTT	CASSSPDRSITAFF
TRBV18	TRBJ1-4	TRBD1	TGTGCCAGCTCTCTGGAGGCGGCAGGGGGAAATGAAAAACTGTTTTTT	CASSLEAAGGNEKLFF
TRBV19	TRBJ2-7	-	TGTGCCAGTAGTTTGGAGGCAGATTACTACGAGCAGTACTTC	CASSLEADYYEQYF
TRBV29-1	TRBJ2-5	-	TGCAGCGTTCCGGCGGATGGGGCGCTGCTGGAGACCCAGTACTTC	CSVPADGALLETQYF
TRBV3-1/TRBV3-2	TRBJ1-3	-	TGTGCCAGCAGCCGAGAACAGGGCTCTGGAAACACCATATATTTT	CASSREQGSGNTIYF
TRBV27	TRBJ2-2	-	TGTGCCAGTAACAAGGGGTTTACCGGGGAGCTGTTTTTT	CASNKGFTGELFF
TRBV6-5	TRBJ1-1	-	TGTGCCAGCAGTCTCAGGGGCGCGGACAACACTGAAGCTTTCTTT	CASSLRGADNTEAFF
TRBV6-6	TRBJ1-6	-	TGTGCCAGCAGTCCGCCTCAGGGGACGGATTCACCCCTCCACTTT	CASSPPQGTDSPLHF
TRBV20-1	TRBJ2-3	TRBD2	TGCAGTGCTAGTGAGACTAGCGGGGGGCTATACACAGATACGCAGTATTTT	CSASETSGGLYTDTQYF
TRBV6-2/TRBV6-3	TRBJ1-6	-	TGTGCCAGCAGTCCCGAATTCATGCCAGGAGGACTGTATAATTCACCCCTCCACTTT	CASSPEFMPGGLYNSPLHF
TRBV5-1	TRBJ2-7	TRBD2	TGCGCCAGCAGCTTGGGACTAGCGGGGCCCTACGAGCAGTACTTC	CASSLGLAGPYEQYF
TRBV19	TRBJ1-5	TRBD1	TGTGCCAGTAGTACGGACAGGGGCGCGATGCTGCCCCAGCATTTT	CASSTDRGAMLPQHF
TRBV5-4	TRBJ2-1	TRBD2	TGTGCCAGCAGTCCGGGGGGTAGCGGGTCGCTCCTCTACAATGAGCAGTTCTTC	CASSPGGSGSLLYNEQFF
TRBV4-1	TRBJ1-5	TRBD1	TGCGCCAGCAGCCATCCGGGACAGGGCAAATATAGCAATCAGCCCCAGCATTTT	CASSHPGQGKYSNQPQHF
TRBV24-1	TRBJ2-3	-	TGTGCCACTACAGACCGGGACACGGGCACAGATACGCAGTATTTT	CATTDRDTGTDTQYF
TRBV24-1	TRBJ1-2	TRBD1	TGTGCCACCAGTGATCCCGGACAGGGAAGGGAAGGCTACACCTTC	CATSDPGQGREGYTF
TRBV2	TRBJ2-3	-	TGTGCCATCCAGGAAGGAGCGGTACAGTATTTT	CAIQEGAVQYF
TRBV5-1	TRBJ2-7	TRBD2	TGCGCCAGCAGCTTGGAACTAGCGGGGGCCGAGCAGTACTTC	CASSLELAGAEQYF
TRBV28	TRBJ2-3	-	TGTGCCAGCACCTTGGGGGGTAGCACAGATACGCAGTATTTT	CASTLGGSTDTQYF